One sample yielded the 26 T cell receptor beta chains listed below, sequenced in a study of shared clonotypes between healthy human individuals. TCRdb's table, derived via immunoSEQ multiplex PCR, lists solely in-frame clones and lacks some. This sample has 2 million to 2.5 million clones, with roughly 93% found just once. The specimen was naive CD4+ T cells from PBMCs. Noted subset: CD45RA+ positively selected. These receptors all stem from a man aged 18 to 29 in good health. Some clones in this sample may be carry-over from other donors' samples.

The chain links TRBV5-1 to TRBJ1-4, with 7 positions matching TRBD1. The CDR3 is 14 residues long. Germline assignment: CDR1 SGHRS and CDR2 YFSETQ. V dropped 4 bases and J dropped 5; count of bases not matched to a gene: 5. CDR3: CASSPDRVNEKLFF. The CDR3 nucleotides are TGCGCCAGCAGCCCAGACAGGGTGAATGAAAAACTGTTTTTT.

The rearrangement uses TRBV6-1 and TRBJ2-5, with 12 nucleotides matching TRBD2. The germline V gene encodes CDR1 MNHNS and CDR2 SASEGT. Losses at the gene ends were 2 bases for V and 4 bases for J; bases not matched to a gene: 2. This CDR3 spans 15 amino acids. The CDR3 here is CASSELGLAGETQYF. CDR3 sequence (DNA): TGTGCCAGCAGTGAATTGGGACTAGCGGGAGAGACCCAGTACTTC.

The chain has TRBV7-9 and TRBJ2-7, with 8 nucleotides matching TRBD2. Germline V gene lookup returns CDR1 SEHNR and CDR2 FQNEAQ (reference sequence). Germline trimming cut 8 bases from V and 2 bases from J; bases unmatched to any gene: 8. The CDR3 has 14 amino acids. CDR3 region: CASSRGGDTYEQYF. CDR3 DNA: TGTGCCAGCTCCCGGGGGGGGGATACCTACGAGCAGTACTTC.

This clone showed up just once. The rearrangement joins TRBV7-3 to TRBJ2-3; D may be TRBD2 (5 bases). The V end was cut by 1 base, the J end by 10 bases, with 15 bases between. This CDR3 comprises 14 residues. Germline CDR1 is SGHTA and CDR2 is FQGTGA. CDR3 nucleotide sequence: TGTGCCAGCAGCTTAAGTGCTAGCATGGGTCCGCAGTATTTT. As protein: CASSLSASMGPQYF.

The chain employs TRBV21-1 and TRBJ2-3; the listed D gene, TRBD2, was not tested against the DNA. TRBV21-1 is noted as a pseudogene. The CDR3 is 14 residues long. The DNA of the CDR3 is TGTGCCAGCAGCAACGGGACTCGCACAGATACGCAGTATTTT. Amino acids: CASSNGTRTDTQYF.

CDR3 coding DNA: TGTGCCAGCAGCCCTACCCGGTTAGGGGACGAGCAGTACTTC. Its translation is CASSPTRLGDEQYF. The chain links TRBV7-2 to TRBJ2-7, with a weak D call TRBD1 (5 bases). V was pared by 5 bases and J by 5 bases, with 16 bases between. Germline V gene sequence: CDR1 SGHTA, CDR2 FQGNSA. CDR3 length: 14 amino acids.

This chain links TRBV5-6 with TRBJ2-5; no firm D call. The CDR3 is made up of 13 amino acids. CDR1 and CDR2 from the germline V gene are SGHDT and YYEEEE. V was cut by 3 bases and J by 5 bases, with 11 bases left in between. In DNA, the CDR3 is TGTGCCAGCAGCTCTGCCCCATTGGAGACCCAGTACTTC. It codes for CASSSAPLETQYF.

The chain joins TRBV5-1 to TRBJ1-4; TRBD1 might be the D (5 bases). The CDR3 runs to 15 residues. Germline V lookup: CDR1 SGHRS, CDR2 YFSETQ. V dropped 4 bases and J dropped 0 bases, with 10 bases sitting between them. The DNA for the CDR3 is TGCGCCAGCAGCACATCACAGGCAACTAATGAAAAACTGTTTTTT. This translates into CASSTSQATNEKLFF.

The genes are TRBV28 and TRBJ2-7, with a weak D call TRBD1 (5 bases). Germline V gene sequence: CDR1 MDHEN, CDR2 SYDVKM. The germline V and J ends were trimmed by 6 bases and 2 bases, with 11 bases remaining between them. The CDR3 has 13 residues. CDR3 amino acids: CASSSDSPYEQYF. The DNA of the CDR3 is TGTGCCAGCAGCAGTGACAGTCCCTACGAGCAGTACTTC.

The rearrangement joins TRBV5-1 to TRBJ2-5; the D gene is possibly TRBD1 (5 bases). This CDR3 region has 14 residues. From germline, CDR1 is SGHRS and CDR2 YFSETQ. V lost 4 bases, J lost 0 bases, and 10 bases lay in between. The CDR3 region is CASSVDNYQETQYF. In nucleotides, the CDR3 is TGCGCCAGCAGCGTGGACAACTACCAAGAGACCCAGTACTTC.

This clone has a single count. V is TRBV7-8 and J is TRBJ2-1; 15 bases align to TRBD2. The CDR3 length is 19 residues. The V gene end was trimmed by 5 bases and the J gene end by 7 bases; junction bases not matched to a gene: 15. CDR1 and CDR2 (germline): SGHVS, FQNEAQ. The CDR3 nucleotides are TGTGCCAGCAGCAACCCCCCGGGACTAGCGGGAGGCCTGGGGAATGAGCAGTTCTTC. Amino acid sequence: CASSNPPGLAGGLGNEQFF. Full variable domain (missing parts from reference TRBV7-8 and TRBJ2-1): GAGVSQSPRYKVAKRGQDVALRCDPISGHVSLFWYQQALGQGPEFLTYFQNEAQLDKSGLPSDRFFAERPEGSVSTLKIQRTQQEDSAVYLCASSNPPGLAGGLGNEQFFGPGTRLTVL.

The chain couples TRBV2 to TRBJ2-7; 7 bases line up with TRBD2. The CDR3 is 14 amino acids. J was trimmed by 4 bases and V by 6 bases; bases with no gene match: 9. CDR1 is SNHLY and CDR2 is FYNNEI in the germline V gene. CDR3 amino acids: CASSAGTMGYEQYF. The CDR3 DNA reads TGTGCCAGCAGCGCCGGGACTATGGGATACGAGCAGTACTTC.

CDR3 in amino acids: CASSWTEKLFF. The DNA for the CDR3 is TGTGCCAGCAGTTGGACTGAAAAACTGTTTTTT. The chain uses TRBV6-6 and TRBJ1-4; D call uncertain. The germline V gene has CDR1 MNHNY and CDR2 SVGAGI (reference sequence). The CDR3 sequence is 11 residues long. V was clipped by 4 bases and J by 7 bases, with 4 bases between them.

The gene calls are TRBV4-2 and TRBJ1-2, with a tentative D call TRBD1 (5 bases). The CDR3 covers 16 residues. The V gene's germline CDR1 is LGHNA and CDR2 YNFKEQ. V lost 0 bases, J lost 4 bases, and 15 bases lay in between. The DNA of the CDR3 is TGTGCCAGCAGCCAAGAACTCTTGACAGCCTCCTATGGCTACACCTTC. Translated, it gives CASSQELLTASYGYTF.

In DNA, the CDR3 is TGTGCCAGCAGCTTAGTAGTTGAGGTATTCTCTGGAAACACCATATATTTT. Protein product: CASSLVVEVFSGNTIYF. This chain links TRBV7-8 with TRBJ1-3; no firm D call. The germline CDR1 and CDR2 sequences are SGHVS and FQNEAQ. Trimming took 1 base from V and 0 from J, leaving 13 bases between them. The CDR3 loop spans 17 amino acids.

V is TRBV11-1 and J is TRBJ1-2; D might be TRBD1 (5 bases). Trimming stripped 4 bases from V and 8 bases from J, with 20 bases between. The germline V gene encodes CDR1 SGHAT and CDR2 FQDESV (reference sequence). The CDR3 runs 15 residues. CDR3 DNA sequence: TGTGCCAGCAGCTCCCCCCCTGTGGGGGAGGAAGGCTACACCTTC. It translates to CASSSPPVGEEGYTF.

The rearrangement links TRBV29-1 to TRBJ2-1; TRBD2 agrees at 11 bases. Trimming took 7 bases from V and 7 from J; bases not matched to a gene: 36. CDR1 is SQVTM, CDR2 ANQGSEA, per germline. This CDR3 comprises 23 residues. The CDR3 is CSARPRGSTSGTPHFPPLNEQFF. CDR3 coding DNA: TGCAGCGCTAGGCCAAGAGGTTCGACTAGCGGGACACCTCATTTCCCCCCCCTAAATGAGCAGTTCTTC.

A note on this clone: Other DNA sequences in this specimen translate into the identical CDR3. V usage is TRBV19 and J usage is TRBJ1-3; D gene ambiguous. The V gene's germline CDR1 is LNHDA and CDR2 SQIVND (reference sequence). V lost 3 bases, J lost 0 bases, and 9 bases lay in between. CDR3 length: 15 amino acids. CDR3 nucleotides: TGTGCCAGTAGTATTGGACCGTCCTCTGGAAACACCATATATTTT. Encoded protein: CASSIGPSSGNTIYF.

This chain uses TRBV9 with TRBJ2-5; 8 bases agree with TRBD1. The CDR3 sequence is 14 residues long. The ends lost 3 bases at V and 3 bases at J; junction bases unmatched: 4. Germline V gene lookup returns CDR1 SGDLS and CDR2 YYNGEE. CDR3 sequence: CASSATGVKETQYF. CDR3 bases: TGTGCCAGCAGCGCGACAGGGGTGAAAGAGACCCAGTACTTC.

The chain is built from TRBV11-2 and TRBJ2-5, with D possibly being TRBD1 (6 bases). Germline CDR1 and CDR2: SGHAT and FQNNGV. V dropped 4 bases and J dropped 2 bases, with 14 bases sitting between them. This CDR3 contains 15 residues. The CDR3 DNA sequence: TGTGCCAGCAGCTATCCGACAGGAACTCAAGAGACCCAGTACTTC. Translated: CASSYPTGTQETQYF.

The chain joins TRBV7-9 to TRBJ2-1; no definite D call. Germline V gene lookup returns CDR1 SEHNR and CDR2 FQNEAQ (reference sequence). There are 11 residues in the CDR3. The V gene lost 6 bases and the J gene lost 4 bases, with 4 bases spanning the gap. The CDR3 protein is CASRPYNEQFF. As DNA, the CDR3 is TGTGCCAGCAGACCGTACAATGAGCAGTTCTTC.

About this clone itself: Other DNA sequences within the sample encode an identical CDR3. This rearrangement joins TRBV28 to TRBJ2-1; D not certain. Germline V gene data show CDR1 as MDHEN and CDR2 as SYDVKM. V lost 3 bases to trimming and J lost 1 base, with 4 bases between them. The CDR3 is made up of 13 amino acids. The CDR3 nucleotides are TGTGCCAGCAGTTTGGGGTCCTACAATGAGCAGTTCTTC. It encodes CASSLGSYNEQFF.

V usage is TRBV14 and J usage is TRBJ2-7; D is possibly TRBD2 (7 bases). V was trimmed by 3 bases and J by 2 bases, leaving 23 bases between them. CDR3 length: 18 residues. Germline assignment: CDR1 SGHDN and CDR2 FVKESK. In nucleotides, the CDR3 is TGTGCCAGCAGCCATATCCCTGGGGGGGGCCCATCCCCCTACGAGCAGTACTTC. Protein: CASSHIPGGGPSPYEQYF.

The chain links TRBV28 to TRBJ2-5; D is uncertain. The germline V gene has CDR1 MDHEN and CDR2 SYDVKM. CDR3 length: 11 residues. V lost 3 bases and J lost 7, with 6 bases in between. In nucleotides, the CDR3 is TGTGCCAGCAGTTTCTTCGGGACCCAGTACTTC. This codes for CASSFFGTQYF.

V and J are TRBV19 and TRBJ1-1; D uncertain. Trimming pared 3 bases from V and 0 bases from J, leaving 8 bases between. Germline V gene data show CDR1 as LNHDA and CDR2 as SQIVND (reference sequence). The CDR3 is 14 amino acids. The CDR3 nucleotides read TGTGCCAGTAGTATCATAGGTCTGAACACTGAAGCTTTCTTT. Translation: CASSIIGLNTEAFF.

As to this clone: Distinct nucleotide sequences in the sample also encode this CDR3. This chain connects TRBV7-2 to TRBJ1-1, with D tentatively TRBD1 (6 bases). This CDR3 comprises 14 residues. Germline V gene data show CDR1 as SGHTA and CDR2 as FQGNSA. V gave up 5 bases and J gave up 1 base, with 11 bases separating them. In DNA, the CDR3 is TGTGCCAGCAGCGCCCGGACAGAGAACACTGAAGCTTTCTTT. The encoded protein is CASSARTENTEAFF.